The source of this T cell receptor beta chain is a study of T cells after posttransplantation cyclophosphamide. Study-level points and caveats: Later post-transplant blood repertoires were often dominated by donor CD8+ memory clones.

Assay used: immunoSEQ multiplex PCR; TCRdb lists only in-frame clones, some missing. The sample offers 15,000 to 20,000 clones and no singletons, the top ten holding approximately 0.5%. Busulfan-fludarabine conditioning, marrow transplant, and cyclophosphamide on days +3 and +4 were administered. This clone was seen many times. The target antigen is unknown. With 7 bases clipped from V and 8 bases from J, the junction kept 5 bases outside the gene matches. Germline values: CDR1 DFQATT, CDR2 SNEGSKA (reference sequence). There are 11 residues in the CDR3. This TCR came from a female patient younger than 45 who received an allogeneic stem cell transplant from a related donor, was CMV-positive, and had no GVHD. Some T cells may trace back to the graft donor. Material: PBMCs, obtained after allogeneic stem cell transplant with posttransplant cyclophosphamide. The chain couples TRBV20-1 to TRBJ2-1; 7 bases fit TRBD1. CDR3 loop: CSGQGHDEQFF. The CDR3 coding sequence is TGCAGTGGACAGGGACACGATGAGCAGTTCTTC.